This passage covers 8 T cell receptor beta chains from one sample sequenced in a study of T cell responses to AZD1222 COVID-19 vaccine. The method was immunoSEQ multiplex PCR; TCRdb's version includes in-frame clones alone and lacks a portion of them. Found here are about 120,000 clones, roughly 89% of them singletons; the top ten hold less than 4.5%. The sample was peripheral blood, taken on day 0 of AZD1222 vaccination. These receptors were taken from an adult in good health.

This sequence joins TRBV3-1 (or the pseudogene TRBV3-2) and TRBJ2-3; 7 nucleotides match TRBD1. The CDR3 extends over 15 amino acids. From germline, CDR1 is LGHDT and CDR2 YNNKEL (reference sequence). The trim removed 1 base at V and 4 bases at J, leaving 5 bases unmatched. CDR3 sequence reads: CASSQGQTGADTQYF. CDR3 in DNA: TGTGCCAGCAGCCAAGGGCAAACAGGGGCAGATACGCAGTATTTT.

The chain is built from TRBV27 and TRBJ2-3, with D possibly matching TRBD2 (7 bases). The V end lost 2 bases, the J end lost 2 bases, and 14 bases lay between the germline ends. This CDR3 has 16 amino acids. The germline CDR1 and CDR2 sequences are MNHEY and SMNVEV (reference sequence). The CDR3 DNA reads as TGTGCCAGCAGTTTACTTGGGGGGGCCCTCACAGATACGCAGTATTTT. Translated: CASSLLGGALTDTQYF.

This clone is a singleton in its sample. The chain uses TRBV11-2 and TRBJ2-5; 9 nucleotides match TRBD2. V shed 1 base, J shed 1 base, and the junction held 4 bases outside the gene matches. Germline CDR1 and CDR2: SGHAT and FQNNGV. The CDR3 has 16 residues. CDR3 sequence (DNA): TGTGCCAGCAGCTTAGGACTAGCGGACTTCCAAGAGACCCAGTACTTC. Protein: CASSLGLADFQETQYF.

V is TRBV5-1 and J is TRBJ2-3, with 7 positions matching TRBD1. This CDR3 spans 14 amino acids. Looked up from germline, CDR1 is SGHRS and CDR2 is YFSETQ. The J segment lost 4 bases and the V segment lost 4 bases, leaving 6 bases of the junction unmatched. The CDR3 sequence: CASSRDSWADTQYF. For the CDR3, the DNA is TGCGCCAGCAGCCGGGACAGTTGGGCAGATACGCAGTATTTT.

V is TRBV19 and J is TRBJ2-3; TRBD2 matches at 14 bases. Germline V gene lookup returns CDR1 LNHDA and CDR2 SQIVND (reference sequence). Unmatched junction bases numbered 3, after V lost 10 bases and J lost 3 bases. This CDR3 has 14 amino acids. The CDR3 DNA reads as TGTGCCACCGGACTAGCGGGAGGTACAGATACGCAGTATTTT. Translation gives CATGLAGGTDTQYF.

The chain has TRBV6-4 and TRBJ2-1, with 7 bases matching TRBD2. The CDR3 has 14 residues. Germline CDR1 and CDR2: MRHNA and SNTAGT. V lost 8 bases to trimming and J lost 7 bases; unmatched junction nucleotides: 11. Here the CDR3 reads CASRGEEGLNEQFF. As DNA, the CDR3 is TGTGCCAGCCGGGGGGAGGAGGGTTTGAATGAGCAGTTCTTC.

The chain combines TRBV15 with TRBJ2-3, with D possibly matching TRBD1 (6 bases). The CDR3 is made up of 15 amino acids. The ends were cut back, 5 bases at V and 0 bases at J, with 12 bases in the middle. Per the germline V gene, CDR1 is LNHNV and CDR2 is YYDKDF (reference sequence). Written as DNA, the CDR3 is TGTGCCACCAGCCACGGACAGCTTAGCACAGATACGCAGTATTTT. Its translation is CATSHGQLSTDTQYF.

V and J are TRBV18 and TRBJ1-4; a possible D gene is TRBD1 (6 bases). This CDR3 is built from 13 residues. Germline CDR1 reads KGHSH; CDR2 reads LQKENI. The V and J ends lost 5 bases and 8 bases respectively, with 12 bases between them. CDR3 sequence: CASSLRDKEKLFF. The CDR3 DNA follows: TGTGCCAGCTCATTGCGGGACAAAGAAAAACTGTTTTTT.